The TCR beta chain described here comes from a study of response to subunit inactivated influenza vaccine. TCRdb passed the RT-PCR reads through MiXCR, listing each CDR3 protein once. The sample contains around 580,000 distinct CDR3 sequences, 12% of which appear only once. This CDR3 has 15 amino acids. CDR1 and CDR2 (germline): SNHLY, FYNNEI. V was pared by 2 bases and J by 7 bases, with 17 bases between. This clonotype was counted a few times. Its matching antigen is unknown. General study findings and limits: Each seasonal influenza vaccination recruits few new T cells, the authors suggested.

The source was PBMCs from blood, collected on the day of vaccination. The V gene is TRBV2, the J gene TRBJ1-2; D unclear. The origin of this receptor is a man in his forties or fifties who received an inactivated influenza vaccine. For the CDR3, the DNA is TGTGCCAGCAGTGAAAATGTGAAAGGTGGCATTGGCTACACCTTC. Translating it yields CASSENVKGGIGYTF.